The source of this T cell receptor (beta chain) is a study of CD8 T cells in ankylosing spondylitis. Study outcomes and limitations: The clones that were linked to disease were reported to be significantly enriched in matched synovial fluid samples from ankylosing spondylitis patients. Disease-linked clones were found to be CD8+ and relatively rare in peripheral blood. Apparently characteristic of ankylosing spondylitis blood was a TCR beta motif (about 8 highly homologous variants).

From germline, CDR1 is SQVTM and CDR2 ANQGSEA. Trimming cost V 7 bases and J 8 bases, with 20 bases left between them. The CDR3 consists of 13 residues. This clonotype was recorded at least ten times. The antigen remains undetermined. Making the TCR beta libraries involved quantitative 5'-RACE with molecular barcodes. TCRdb re-called the 5' RACE reads with MiXCR, one entry per CDR3 protein. The table records under 950,000 distinct CDR3 sequences, 15% to 20% of them present only once. The sequencing sample was made of blood, either unsorted or a sorted T cell fraction (not recorded which). This sequence joins TRBV29-1 and TRBJ1-2, with a weak D call TRBD1 (6 bases). This TCR was recovered from a male donor with ankylosing spondylitis. CDR3 sequence: CSGEGDLVGGYTF. The CDR3 DNA reads as TGCAGCGGAGAGGGGGACCTCGTTGGAGGCTACACCTTC.